This T cell receptor (beta chain) was captured in a study of T-cell memory formation after mild COVID-19. TCRdb re-analysed the 5' RACE reads in MiXCR, keeping a single row per CDR3 protein. The sample includes fewer than 400,000 distinct CDR3 sequences, about 15% of them seen just once. There are a few counts of this clonotype. Its antigen is currently unknown. This CDR3 is built from 14 residues. The V gene end was trimmed by 5 bases and the J gene end by 2 bases; junction bases not matched to a gene: 4. The V gene's germline CDR1 is SGHDT and CDR2 YYEEEE. Study results and caveats: Day 15 to 85 contracting clones showed balanced CD4/CD8; day 15 to 37 expanders favored CD4+. Pre-infection memory contained some responding clones, which suggested that cross-reactive memory had joined.

The TCR was taken from a young man who had mild COVID-19 (a few samples of this study predate the infection). Cell type and time point are not known. The chain combines TRBV5-6 with TRBJ2-7; 10 nucleotides line up with TRBD1. The sample taken for sequencing was PBMCs or a T cell subset sorted from them (not recorded which). The CDR3 is CASSHGQGAYEQYV. For the CDR3, the DNA is TGTGCCAGCAGTCATGGACAGGGGGCCTACGAGCAGTACGTC.